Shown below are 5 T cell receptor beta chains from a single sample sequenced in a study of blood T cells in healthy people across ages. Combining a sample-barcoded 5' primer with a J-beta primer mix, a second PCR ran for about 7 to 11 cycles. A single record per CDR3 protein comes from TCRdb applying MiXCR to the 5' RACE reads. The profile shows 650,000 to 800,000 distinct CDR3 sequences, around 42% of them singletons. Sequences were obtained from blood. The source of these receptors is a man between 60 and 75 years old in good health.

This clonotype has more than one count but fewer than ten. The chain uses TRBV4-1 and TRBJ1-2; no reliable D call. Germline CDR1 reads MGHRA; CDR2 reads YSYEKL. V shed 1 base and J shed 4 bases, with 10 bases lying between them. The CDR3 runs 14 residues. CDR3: CASSQVIGTYGYTF. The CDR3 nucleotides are TGCGCCAGCAGCCAAGTAATCGGAACCTATGGCTACACCTTC.

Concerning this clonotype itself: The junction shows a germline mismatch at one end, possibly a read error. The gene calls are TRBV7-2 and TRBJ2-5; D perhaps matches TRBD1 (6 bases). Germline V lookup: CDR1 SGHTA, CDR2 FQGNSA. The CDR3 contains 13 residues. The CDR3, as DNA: TGTGTCAGCAGTTTTGGACAGCAAGAGACCCAGTACTTC. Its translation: CVSSFGQQETQYF. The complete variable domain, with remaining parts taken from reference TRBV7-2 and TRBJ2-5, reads GAGVSQSPSNKVTEKGKDVELRCDPISGHTALYWYRQSLGQGLEFLIYFQGNSAPDKSGLPSDRFSAERTGGSVSTLTIQRTQQEDSAVYLCVSSFGQQETQYFGPGTRLLVL.

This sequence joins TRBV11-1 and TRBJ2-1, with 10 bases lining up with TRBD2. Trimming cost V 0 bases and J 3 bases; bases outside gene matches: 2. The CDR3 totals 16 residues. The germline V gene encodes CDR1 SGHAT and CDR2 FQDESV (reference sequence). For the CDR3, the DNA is TGTGCCAGCAGCTTAGCGAGCGGGGGGGGCTACAATGAGCAGTTCTTC. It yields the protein CASSLASGGGYNEQFF.

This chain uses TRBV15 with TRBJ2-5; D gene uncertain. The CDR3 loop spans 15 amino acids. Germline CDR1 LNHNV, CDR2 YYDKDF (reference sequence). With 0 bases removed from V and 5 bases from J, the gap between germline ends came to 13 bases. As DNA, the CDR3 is TGTGCCACCAGCAGAGATATAGGGAAGCAGGAGACCCAGTACTTC. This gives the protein CATSRDIGKQETQYF. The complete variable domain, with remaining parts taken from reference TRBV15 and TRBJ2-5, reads DAMVIQNPRYQVTQFGKPVTLSCSQTLNHNVMYWYQQKSSQAPKLLFHYYDKDFNNEADTPDNFQSRRPNTSFCFLDIRSPGLGDTAMYLCATSRDIGKQETQYFGPGTRLLVL.

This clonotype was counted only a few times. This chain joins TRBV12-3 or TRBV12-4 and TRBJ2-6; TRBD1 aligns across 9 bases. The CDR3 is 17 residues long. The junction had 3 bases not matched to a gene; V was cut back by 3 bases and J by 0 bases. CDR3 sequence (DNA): TGTGCCAGCAGTTTGACAGGGGGGAACTCTGGGGCCAACGTCCTGACTTTC. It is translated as CASSLTGGNSGANVLTF.